This T cell receptor (beta chain) came from a study of T cell responses to AZD1222 COVID-19 vaccine. At the level of the study: Second-dose intervals of approximately 4 or approximately 12 weeks were pooled.

The J segment lost 2 bases and the V segment lost 4 bases, leaving 10 bases of the junction unmatched. The germline gives CDR1 SGDLS, CDR2 YYNGEE. The CDR3 has 16 residues. Study conclusions and caveats: Donors, mostly white British, included more females; clonal diversity was possibly underestimated. None of the repertoires were sampled until the peak T cell response had passed.

Clones were read by immunoSEQ multiplex PCR, and TCRdb kept only the in-frame ones, dropping some. The sample carries 200,000 or so clones, 90% to 95% recorded once. On this clone itself: Its antigen is as yet unknown.

Source: peripheral blood, taken on day 0 of AZD1222 vaccination. The receptor was isolated from an adult in good health. The V gene is TRBV9, the J gene TRBJ2-7; 9 bases are a match to TRBD1. The CDR3 nucleotides read TGTGCCAGCAGCACAACCCGGGACAGGGAAACCTACGAGCAGTACTTC. This gives the protein CASSTTRDRETYEQYF.